The rows below give T cell receptor beta chains drawn from one sample of a study of long-term antiretroviral therapy in people with HIV. Measured with immunoSEQ multiplex PCR; TCRdb has only the in-frame clones, and not every one. Of 17,000 or so clones in the sample, 76% are singletons; the top ten hold 15%. The sample in question was unsorted PBMCs, obtained 2.5 years before starting antiretroviral therapy. The origin of the receptors is a woman aged 50 to 60 with HIV. CDR3s include the opening cysteine and the closing phenylalanine or tryptophan. Each record gives: clone size, J gene, V gene, D gene, CDR3 DNA, CDR3 protein. A D gene is named only where the DNA matches it firmly. Clone size, where shown, is once, few, many, or a class for clones that have expanded.

. TRBJ2-1 TRBV7-2 TRBD1 TGTGCCAGCAGCCCAGGGGGCTCCTACAATGAGCAGTTCTTC CASSPGGSYNEQFF
. TRBJ1-2 TRBV6-6 TRBD1 TGTGCCAGCAGTTCAACAGGGGACGGTAACTATGGCTACACCTTC CASSSTGDGNYGYTF
. TRBJ2-7 TRBV2 . TGTGCCAGCAGTCCCTCGGCCCGACCCCCCTACGAGCAGTACTTC CASSPSARPPYEQYF
. TRBJ2-7 TRBV11-2 TRBD2 TGTGCCAGCAGCTTGATAGGGACTAACTCCTACGAGCAGTACTTC CASSLIGTNSYEQYF
. TRBJ2-2 TRBV11-2 . TGTGCCAGCAGCGATCCGTGGGGGGGCCCCACCGGGGAGCTGTTTTTT CASSDPWGGPTGELFF
. TRBJ2-3 TRBV30 TRBD2 TGTGCCTGGGGGACTAGCGGGGGAACAGATACGCAGTATTTT CAWGTSGGTDTQYF
. TRBJ2-3 TRBV5-1 . TGCGCCAGCGGCCAAATCGGGGATACGCAGTATTTT CASGQIGDTQYF
. TRBJ1-1 TRBV10-3 TRBD1 TGTGCCATCAGTGAAGGACAGGGGGCCTCACTCTTGGACACTGAAGCTTTCTTT CAISEGQGASLLDTEAFF
. TRBJ2-7 TRBV6-5 . TGTGCCAGCAGTCAAAACGCCGAGCAGTACTTC CASSQNAEQYF
. TRBJ1-2 TRBV6-5 . TGTGCCAGCAGTTACTCAGAAGCCCCTAACTATGGCTACACCTTC CASSYSEAPNYGYTF
. TRBJ1-1 TRBV5-6 TRBD1 TGTGCCAGCAGCTTGGTGGGGACAGCCCAGAACACTGAAGCTTTCTTT CASSLVGTAQNTEAFF
. TRBJ2-5 TRBV5-1 TRBD2 TGCGCCAGCAGCAAGGGACTAGCGGGGGGCCAAGAGACCCAGTACTTC CASSKGLAGGQETQYF
. TRBJ2-1 TRBV6-1 . TGTGCCAGCGGCGGGGTTTTCGACAATGAGCAGTTCTTC CASGGVFDNEQFF
. TRBJ1-2 TRBV11-1 . TGTGCCAGCAGCTCCTACCTGGCGGGGCTAGGGGATGGCTACACCTTC CASSSYLAGLGDGYTF
. TRBJ1-2 TRBV27 TRBD1 TGTGCCAGCAGTTTCGGACAGGGAGCTCCTTCTAACTATGGCTACACCTTC CASSFGQGAPSNYGYTF
. TRBJ1-1 TRBV27 . TGTGCCAGCAGCAGCAGGTATGAAGCTTTCTTT CASSSRYEAFF
. TRBJ2-3 TRBV7-9 TRBD2 TGTGCCAGCAGCCCCCGGGGGGACACAGATACGCAGTATTTT CASSPRGDTDTQYF
. TRBJ2-3 TRBV5-6 . TGTGCCAGCACTCAGGGACCCAGCACAGATACGCAGTATTTT CASTQGPSTDTQYF
few TRBJ1-3 TRBV2 . TGTGCCAGCATTCGCTCCTCTGGAAACACCATATATTTT CASIRSSGNTIYF
. TRBJ1-2 TRBV12-2 . TGTGCAAGTCGCTTAGTCGGGGGACACCCAAGAGGCTACACCTTC CASRLVGGHPRGYTF
. TRBJ2-3 TRBV7-7 TRBD1 TGTGCCAGCAGCTTAGGAACAGGGGCAGCAGATACGCAGTATTTT CASSLGTGAADTQYF
. TRBJ1-5 TRBV27 . TGTGCCAGCAGTTTAGCAGGGAGTCAGCCCCAGCATTTT CASSLAGSQPQHF
once TRBJ1-1 TRBV7-3 . TGTGCCAGCAGCTTGGGCGGTGGGGGGACTGAAGCTTTCTTT CASSLGGGGTEAFF
. TRBJ2-2 TRBV27 . TGTGCCAGCAGCCTGACAGGCACCGGGGAGCTGTTTTTT CASSLTGTGELFF
. TRBJ2-7 TRBV6-1 TRBD1 TGTGCCAGCAGTGTCGTCGGGTCAGGGGGTTCGTACGAGCAGTACTTC CASSVVGSGGSYEQYF
. TRBJ1-2 TRBV19 . TGTGCCAGTAGCAGCATTTCACTAAATAACTATGGCTACACCTTC CASSSISLNNYGYTF
medium-sized TRBJ1-2 TRBV11-1 . TGTGCCAGCAGCCTTGGTAATCGGGGTACCTATGGCTACACCTTC CASSLGNRGTYGYTF
. TRBJ2-1 TRBV5-1 . TGCGCCAGCAGCGAGGGGGGGGGAAGGGATGAGCAGTTCTTC CASSEGGGRDEQFF
. TRBJ1-2 TRBV7-8 . TGTGCCAGCAGCCTTGGACAACGGAACTATGGCTACACCTTC CASSLGQRNYGYTF
. TRBJ2-1 TRBV27 . TGTGCCAGCAGTTTTTCGTACAATGAGCAGTTCTTC CASSFSYNEQFF
few TRBJ1-5 TRBV11-2 TRBD1 TGTGCCAGCAGCGATTCCGGGACAGGGGTTAATCAGCCCCAGCATTTT CASSDSGTGVNQPQHF
. TRBJ1-2 TRBV18 . TGTGCCAGCTCACCCACGGCGGGACACGCAAACTATGGCTACACCTTC CASSPTAGHANYGYTF
. TRBJ2-2 TRBV28 . TGTGCCAGCCACCTCAGGCCAGGGGAGAACACCGGGGAGCTGTTTTTT CASHLRPGENTGELFF
. TRBJ1-5 TRBV2 TRBD1 TGTGCCAGTGGGACAGGCCTTACCTTACAACCCCAGCATTTT CASGTGLTLQPQHF
. TRBJ2-3 TRBV11-2 TRBD2 TGTGCCAGCGAGGGAGGGGGCACAGATACGCAGTATTTT CASEGGGTDTQYF
. TRBJ2-3 TRBV5-1 . TGCGCCAGCAGCTTGGGAGGAGGGAACCGAGGAGATACGCAGTATTTT CASSLGGGNRGDTQYF
. TRBJ1-3 TRBV4-1 . TGCGCCAGCAGCCCGTATGAAGGAAACACCATATATTTT CASSPYEGNTIYF
few TRBJ1-2 TRBV4-1 . TGCGCCAGCAGCCAAGACTACTATAGATATGGCTACACCTTC CASSQDYYRYGYTF
. TRBJ1-2 TRBV5-4 TRBD1 TGTGCCAGCAGCTTTGGGGCAGGGGGCAACTATGGCTACACCTTC CASSFGAGGNYGYTF
. TRBJ2-1 TRBV7-9 TRBD2 TGTGCCAGCAGCTTAGACGCTAGCGGGGGGGCTCACGTAGACAATGAGCAGTTCTTC CASSLDASGGAHVDNEQFF
. TRBJ2-3 TRBV7-9 . TGTGCCAGCAGCCCCAGAAGGGCAGATACGCAGTATTTT CASSPRRADTQYF